The entry below gives a single T cell receptor beta chain sequence along with its context. Its specificity is not known. Assay used: immunoSEQ multiplex PCR; TCRdb lists only in-frame clones, some missing. The table includes some 30,000 clones, roughly nine tenths detected once. Between the trimmed V and J ends, which lost 1 base and 7 bases, there was a span of 10 bases. The CDR3 is 13 amino acids. Germline loops: CDR1 SEHNR, CDR2 FQNEAQ (reference sequence). This sample is drawn from a study of T cell responses to AZD1222 COVID-19 vaccine. Study conclusions and caveats: Spike-wide vaccine-associated CD4 TCRs dominated at 160-218 and 743-854. With two AZD1222 doses given, Spike-specific TCR breadth and depth both rose.

This sequence was found in an adult in good health. V is TRBV7-9 and J is TRBJ1-2; D is undetermined. This sample comprised peripheral blood, obtained on day 0 of AZD1222 vaccination. CDR3 region: CASSLGGVPGYTF. CDR3 nucleotide sequence: TGTGCCAGCAGCTTAGGCGGGGTTCCTGGCTACACCTTC.